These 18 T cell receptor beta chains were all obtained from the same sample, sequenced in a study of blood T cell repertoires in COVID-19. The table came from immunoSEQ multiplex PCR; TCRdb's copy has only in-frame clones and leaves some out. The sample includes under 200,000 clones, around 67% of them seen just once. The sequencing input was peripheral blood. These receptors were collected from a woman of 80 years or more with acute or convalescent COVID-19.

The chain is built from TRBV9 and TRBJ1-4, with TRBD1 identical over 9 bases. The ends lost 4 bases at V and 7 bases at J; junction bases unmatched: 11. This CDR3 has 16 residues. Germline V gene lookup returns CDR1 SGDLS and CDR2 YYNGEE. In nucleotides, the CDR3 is TGTGCCAGCAGCCAGGGACAGGGTTGGTCAAGTGAAAAACTGTTTTTT. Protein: CASSQGQGWSSEKLFF.

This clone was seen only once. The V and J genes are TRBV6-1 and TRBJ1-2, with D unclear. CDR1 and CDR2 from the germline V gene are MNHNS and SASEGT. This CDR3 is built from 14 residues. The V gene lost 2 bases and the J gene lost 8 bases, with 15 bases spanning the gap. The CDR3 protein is CASSESLAGWGYTF. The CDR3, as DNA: TGTGCCAGCAGTGAATCTTTGGCGGGGTGGGGCTACACCTTC.

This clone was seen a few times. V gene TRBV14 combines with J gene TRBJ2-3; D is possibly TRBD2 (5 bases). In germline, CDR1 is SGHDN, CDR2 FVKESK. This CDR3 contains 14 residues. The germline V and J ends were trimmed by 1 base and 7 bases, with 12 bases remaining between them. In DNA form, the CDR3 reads TGTGCCAGCAGCCAAGGCACTAGTGAAAATACGCAGTATTTT. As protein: CASSQGTSENTQYF.

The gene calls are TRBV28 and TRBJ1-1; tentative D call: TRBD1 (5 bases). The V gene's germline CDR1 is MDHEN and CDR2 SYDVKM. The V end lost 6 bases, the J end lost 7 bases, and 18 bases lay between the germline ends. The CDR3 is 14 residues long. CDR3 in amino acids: CASSIEGPGLEAFF. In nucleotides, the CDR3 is TGTGCCAGCAGCATAGAGGGTCCGGGACTTGAAGCTTTCTTT.

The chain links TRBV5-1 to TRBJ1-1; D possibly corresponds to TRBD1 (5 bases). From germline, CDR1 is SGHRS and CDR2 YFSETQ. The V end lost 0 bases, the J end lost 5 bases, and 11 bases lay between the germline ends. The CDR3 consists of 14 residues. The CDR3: CASSLAWGVTEAFF. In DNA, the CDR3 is TGCGCCAGCAGCTTGGCTTGGGGGGTTACTGAAGCTTTCTTT.

Here the CDR3 DNA reads TGTGCCAGCAGTGAAGCGCGTCAAGAAAAGACCCAGTACTTC. As protein: CASSEARQEKTQYF. V is TRBV6-1 and J is TRBJ2-5; D gene uncertain. The length of the CDR3 is 14 residues. Germline V gene sequence: CDR1 MNHNS, CDR2 SASEGT. V gave up 0 bases and J gave up 6 bases, with 11 bases separating them.

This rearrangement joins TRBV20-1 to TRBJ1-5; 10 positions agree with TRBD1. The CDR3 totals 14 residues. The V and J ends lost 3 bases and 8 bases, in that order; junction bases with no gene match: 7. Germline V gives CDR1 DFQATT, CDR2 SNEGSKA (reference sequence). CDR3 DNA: TGCAGTGCTAGTGACAGGGGGCTACGAGAGCCCCAGCATTTT. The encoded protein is CSASDRGLREPQHF.

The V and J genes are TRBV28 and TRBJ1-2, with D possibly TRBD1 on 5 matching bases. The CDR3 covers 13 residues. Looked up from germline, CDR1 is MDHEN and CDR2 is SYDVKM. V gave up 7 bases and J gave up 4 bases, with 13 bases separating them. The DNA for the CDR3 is TGTGCCAGCACCATCGGGGGTATCTATGGCTACACCTTC. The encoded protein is CASTIGGIYGYTF.

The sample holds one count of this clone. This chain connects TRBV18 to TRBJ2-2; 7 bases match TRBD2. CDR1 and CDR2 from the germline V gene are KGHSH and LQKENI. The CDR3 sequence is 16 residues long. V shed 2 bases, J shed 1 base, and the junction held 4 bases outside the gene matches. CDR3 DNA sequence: TGTGCCAGCTCACCAATGCTAGCGGAGAACACCGGGGAGCTGTTTTTT. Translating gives CASSPMLAENTGELFF.

In nucleotides, the CDR3 is TGTGCCAGCAGTTTAGGTTCGTTGGCGGGAGGGCCGACAGATACGCAGTATTTT. Translation: CASSLGSLAGGPTDTQYF. The V gene is TRBV27, the J gene TRBJ2-3, with TRBD2 matching 9 bases. Looked up from germline, CDR1 is MNHEY and CDR2 is SMNVEV (reference sequence). V lost 2 bases to trimming and J lost 3 bases; unmatched junction nucleotides: 12. This CDR3 has 18 amino acids.

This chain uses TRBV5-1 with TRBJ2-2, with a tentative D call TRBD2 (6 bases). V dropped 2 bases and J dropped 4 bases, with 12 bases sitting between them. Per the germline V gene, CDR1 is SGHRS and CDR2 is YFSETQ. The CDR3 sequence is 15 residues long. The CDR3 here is CASSFGGAGTGELFF. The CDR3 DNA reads TGCGCCAGCAGCTTTGGGGGAGCGGGCACCGGGGAGCTGTTTTTT. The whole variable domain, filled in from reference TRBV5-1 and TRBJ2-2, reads KAGVTQTPRYLIKTRGQQVTLSCSPISGHRSVSWYQQTPGQGLQFLFEYFSETQRNKGNFPGRFSGRQFSNSRSEMNVSTLELGDSALYLCASSFGGAGTGELFFGEGSRLTVL.

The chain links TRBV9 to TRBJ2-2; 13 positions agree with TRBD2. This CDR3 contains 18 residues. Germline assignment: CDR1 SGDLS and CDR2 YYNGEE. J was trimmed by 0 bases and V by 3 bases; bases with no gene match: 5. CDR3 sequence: CASSDGTSGTANTGELFF. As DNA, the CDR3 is TGTGCCAGCAGCGACGGGACTAGCGGGACGGCGAACACCGGGGAGCTGTTTTTT.

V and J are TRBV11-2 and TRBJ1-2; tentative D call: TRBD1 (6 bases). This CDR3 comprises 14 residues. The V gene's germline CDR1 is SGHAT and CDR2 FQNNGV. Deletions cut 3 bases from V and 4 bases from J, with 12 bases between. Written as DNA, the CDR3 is TGTGCCAGCAGCTTCAACAGGGATTCCTATGGCTACACCTTC. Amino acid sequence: CASSFNRDSYGYTF. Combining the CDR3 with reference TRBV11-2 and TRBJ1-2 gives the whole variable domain EAGVAQSPRYKIIEKRQSVAFWCNPISGHATLYWYQQILGQGPKLLIQFQNNGVVDDSQLPKDRFSAERLKGVDSTLKIQPAKLEDSAVYLCASSFNRDSYGYTFGSGTRLTVV.

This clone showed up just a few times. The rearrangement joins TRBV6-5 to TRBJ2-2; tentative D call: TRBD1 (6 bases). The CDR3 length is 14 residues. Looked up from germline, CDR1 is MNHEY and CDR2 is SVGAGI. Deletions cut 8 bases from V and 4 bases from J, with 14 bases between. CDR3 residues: CASRRDTSTGELFF. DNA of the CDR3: TGTGCCAGCCGCCGGGACACTTCCACCGGGGAGCTGTTTTTT.

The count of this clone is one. The CDR3 sequence is CASSPRGEAHTF. The CDR3 nucleotides are TGTGCCAGCAGTCCCCGGGGTGAAGCCCACACCTTC. The V gene is TRBV6-6, the J gene TRBJ1-2, with D unclear. CDR1 and CDR2 (germline): MNHNY, SVGAGI (reference sequence). The CDR3 is 12 amino acids. Trimming removed 5 bases from V and 12 bases from J, with 16 bases in between.

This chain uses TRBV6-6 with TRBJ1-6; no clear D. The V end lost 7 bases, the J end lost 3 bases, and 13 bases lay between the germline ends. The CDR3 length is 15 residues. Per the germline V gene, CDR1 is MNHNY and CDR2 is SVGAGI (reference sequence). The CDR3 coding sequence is TGTGCCAGCATACAAGAAGTTTTCTATAATTCACCCCTCCACTTT. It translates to CASIQEVFYNSPLHF.

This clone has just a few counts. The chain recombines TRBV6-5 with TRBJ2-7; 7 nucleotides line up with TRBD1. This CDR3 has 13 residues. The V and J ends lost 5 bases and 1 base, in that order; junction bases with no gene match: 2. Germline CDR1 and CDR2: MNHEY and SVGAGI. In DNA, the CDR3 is TGTGCCAGCAGTCGGGACAGATCCTACGAGCAGTACTTC. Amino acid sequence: CASSRDRSYEQYF.

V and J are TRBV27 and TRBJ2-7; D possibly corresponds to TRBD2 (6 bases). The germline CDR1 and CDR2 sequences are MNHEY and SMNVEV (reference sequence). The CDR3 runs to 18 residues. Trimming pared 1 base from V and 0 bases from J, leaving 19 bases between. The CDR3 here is CASSLYGGARFSSYEQYF. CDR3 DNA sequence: TGTGCCAGCAGTTTATACGGGGGAGCCCGCTTTAGCTCCTACGAGCAGTACTTC.